What follows describes a single T cell receptor beta chain. Its antigen is not identified. The sample belongs to a study of graft-versus-host responses after intestinal transplantation. Generated by immunoSEQ multiplex PCR, the TCRdb table keeps only in-frame clones and is missing some. This sample has some 86,000 clones, with 75% to 95% found just once. Germline V gene sequence: CDR1 SEHNR, CDR2 FQNEAQ (reference sequence). V lost 2 bases to trimming and J lost 2 bases, with 10 bases between them. The CDR3 is 14 amino acids. The study's findings and limits: Recipient-marrow GvH clones were detected, some having first appeared in ileum or blood. Allografts of one patient group, those with graft-donor T cell macrochimerism, had high graft-versus-host to host-versus-graft clonal ratios.

The chain couples TRBV7-9 to TRBJ2-7, with unresolved D. This TCR derives from a human donor who received an intestinal transplant. The sequences come from unstimulated CD8+ T cells sorted from spleen or lymph node cells, collected before intestinal transplant. The CDR3 DNA sequence: TGTGCCAGCAGCTTACCAACGGTCCCCTACGAGCAGTACTTC. Protein sequence: CASSLPTVPYEQYF.